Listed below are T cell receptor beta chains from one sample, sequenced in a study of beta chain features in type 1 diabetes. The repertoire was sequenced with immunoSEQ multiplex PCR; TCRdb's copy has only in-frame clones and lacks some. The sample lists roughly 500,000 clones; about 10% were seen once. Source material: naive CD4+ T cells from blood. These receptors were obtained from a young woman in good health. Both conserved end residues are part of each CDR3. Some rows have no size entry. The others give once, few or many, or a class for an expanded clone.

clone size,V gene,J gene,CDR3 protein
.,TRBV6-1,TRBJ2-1,CASSEPGSSYNEQFF
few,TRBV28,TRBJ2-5,CASTTGGAGQETQYF
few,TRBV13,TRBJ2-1,CASSITLWAGRNEQFF
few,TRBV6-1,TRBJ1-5,CASGQQGYNQPQHF
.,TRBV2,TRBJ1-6,CASSDKIGNSPLHF
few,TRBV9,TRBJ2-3,CASSVAGGRTDTQYF
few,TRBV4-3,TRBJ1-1,CASSQGTQVLNTEAFF
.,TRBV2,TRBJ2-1,CASSLLWTSGGYNEQFF
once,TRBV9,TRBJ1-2,CASSPQIVWGSEGYTF
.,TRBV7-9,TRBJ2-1,CASSFLQTGAGRNEQFF
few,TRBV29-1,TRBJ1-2,CSVVKDRGYGYTF
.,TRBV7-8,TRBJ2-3,CASSLVFQTDTQYF
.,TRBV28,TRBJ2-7,CASRSGRYEQYF
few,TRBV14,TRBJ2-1,CASSQDWGQVINEQFF
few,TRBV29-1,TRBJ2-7,CSVSNTYEQYF
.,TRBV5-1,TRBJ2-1,CASSFSSGSHTEQFF
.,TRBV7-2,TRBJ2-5,CASSLGRQETQYF
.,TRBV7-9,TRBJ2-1,CASLYRDEQFF
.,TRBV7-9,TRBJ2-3,CASSRDRGTDTQYF
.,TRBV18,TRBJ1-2,CASSPLGEANYGYTF
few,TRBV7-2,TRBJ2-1,CASSPGTPLYNEQFF
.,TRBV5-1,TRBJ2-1,CASTARGTLLNEQFF
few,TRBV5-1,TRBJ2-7,CASSDFGSTYEQYF
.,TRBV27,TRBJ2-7,CASRVPGATFYEQYF
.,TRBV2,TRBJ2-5,CASGDPDQKETQYF
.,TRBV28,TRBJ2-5,CASTGPFRQTQYF